The present entry profiles one T cell receptor beta chain with its context. No antigen is known for it. No base qualities exist here, and no much larger clone lies one base off it. Taken with the paper, the label for treatment or condition translates to: some 20 received Ad26.COV2.S at low or high dose, single or two shots; roughly five received placebo; per-sample allocation not given. Repertoires of vaccine and placebo recipients were sequenced from samples taken on day 63 after the first injection. In Cohort 1b, 20 to 25 adults aged 18-55 years were enrolled at a single site in Boston, USA, between 29 July and 7 August 2020. Ad26.COV2.S was a replication-incompetent adenovirus type 26 vector expressing a prefusion-stabilized SARS-CoV-2 spike protein from the original Wuhan strain. Including the terminal cysteine and phenylalanine, the CDR3 comprises 14 residues. The retained sequence is limited to the CDR3, 42 bases, with the frame set at the first base. The germline V gene encodes CDR1 SGHRS and CDR2 YFSETQ. The germline ends are 8 bases apart after V is trimmed by 4 bases and J by 0 bases.

This specimen comes from a study of Ad26.COV2.S vaccination and SARS-CoV-2 variants (dated by TCRdb to the early 2020s). Broadly, across the study: Vaccine-arm donors came from COV1001, a multicentre, randomized, double-blind, placebo-controlled phase I-IIa trial of Ad26.COV2.S in healthy adults. Trial participants were randomized into five groups of five: low-dose or high-dose Ad26.COV2.S given once or twice, or placebo on both occasions. Ad26.COV2.S was administered intramuscularly at 5 x 10^10 or 1 x 10^11 viral particles, either as a single shot or as two shots given 56 days apart. The TCR-sequenced set comprised around 30 samples: approximately 20 Ad26.COV2.S vaccine recipients, 5 placebo recipients and 8 SARS-CoV-2 convalescent individuals. TCRbeta repertoire sequencing was used to assess the specificity and breadth of SARS-CoV-2-reactive T cell receptors after Ad26.COV2.S vaccination. Investigators remained blinded to trial group allocation during experiments and outcome assessment.

The immunoSEQ Assay was the method used to sequence TCRbeta CDR3 regions. After extraction, genomic DNA underwent amplification by bias-controlled multiplex PCR, followed by high-throughput sequencing. The published analysis was carried out like this. To quantify the absolute abundance of every unique TCRbeta CDR3 region, sequences were collapsed and filtered. T cell fraction was estimated by normalizing TCRbeta template counts to usable DNA, which was measured by amplifying reference genes present in all nucleated cells. Repertoire TCRs were annotated as SARS-CoV-2-specific by exact matching of V gene, CDR3 amino acid sequence and J gene to a known reactive TCR set. The reference SARS-CoV-2 TCR set was obtained from MIRA and was filtered for enrichment in COVID-19-positive ImmuneCODE repertoires, whereby public or cross-reactive TCRs were removed. Drawing on the MIRA antigens, annotated TCRs were analysed further at the level of specific ORF or position within ORF. Depth was the summed frequency of annotated unique rearrangements, while breadth was defined as annotated unique rearrangements over total unique productive rearrangements. TCR breadth was compared between groups using two-sided Wilcoxon rank-sum tests. The immuneACCESS repertoire file appears here via TCRdb, limited to in-frame rearrangements. These files lack a portion of the clones; in checked studies, under half of the deficit traces to unresolved V genes, and the cause of the others is not known. V and J calls and clone size follow that table, whereas D and trimming were derived from the DNA. Counted in this sample were approximately 480,000 clones; around 85% of them appeared once. The ten largest clonotypes hold around 13% of the sample.

Paper-wide results and their limitations: Comparing responses between vaccine doses or regimens was not something the study was powered to do. Comparable non-spike TCR breadth was observed between vaccine and placebo recipients, consistent with only spike being contained in the vaccine. It was noted by the authors that total T cell responses may have been underestimated by the TCR breadth and depth analyses. Ad26.COV2.S recipients had higher spike-specific TCR breadth than placebo recipients (P = 0.0014). After vaccination, substantial breadth of spike-specific CD8+ and CD4+ T cell responses was reported.

The source of this sequence is a person between 18 and 65 years old who received the Ad26.COV2.S COVID-19 vaccine or a placebo. The V and J segments used are TRBV5-1 and TRBJ2-1; the D gene remains uncertain. This sample comprised peripheral blood, obtained in a trial of Ad26.COV2.S vaccine versus placebo. The DNA sequence is TGCGCCAGCAGCCCCGGTATCTCCTACAATGAGCAGTTCTTC. It encodes CASSPGISYNEQFF.